A selection of T cell receptor beta chains follows, all from one sample in a study of early T cells in non-severe SARS-CoV-2 infection. A single record per CDR3 protein comes from TCRdb applying MiXCR to the 5' RACE reads. This sample carries around 25,000 distinct CDR3 sequences, 4% to 5.5% of them seen once, and the ten largest clones take less than 8.5%. The sample taken for sequencing was whole blood. The receptors here all came from an adult who was a healthcare worker with PCR-confirmed SARS-CoV-2 infection or an uninfected control (not recorded which). Each CDR3 is given with its conserved first and last residue. The order of the fields is V gene, D gene, J gene, clone size, CDR3 DNA, CDR3 protein. A D gene is named only where the DNA matches it firmly. Size values are once, few and many counts, or a class for expanded clones, and some rows have none.

>TRBV19|-|TRBJ2-7|many
TGTGCCAGTACCGGGATCCGGGGGGAGCAGTACTTC
CASTGIRGEQYF
>TRBV12-3/TRBV12-4|-|TRBJ1-1|many
TGTGCCAGCAGTTTAAGCATAAACACTGAAGCTTTCTTT
CASSLSINTEAFF
>TRBV9|TRBD2|TRBJ2-3|few
TGTGCCACCTCTCGGCTAGCGGGGCCCACAGATACGCAGTATTTT
CATSRLAGPTDTQYF
>TRBV7-6|TRBD2|TRBJ2-1|many
TGTGCCAGCAGCCCGGCTAGCGGGGGTGTCGATGAGCAGTTCTTC
CASSPASGGVDEQFF
>TRBV20-1|TRBD2|TRBJ2-1|many
TGCAGTGCTATTAGCGGGAGCTCCTACAATGAGCAGTTCTTC
CSAISGSSYNEQFF
>TRBV14|-|TRBJ2-3|many
TGTGCCAGCAGCCCCCCGGCTGGGGATCTTCCCACAGATACGCAGTATTTT
CASSPPAGDLPTDTQYF
>TRBV11-1|-|TRBJ1-1|few
TGTGCCAGCAGCATCGGGGACCCCGGACCGAAAAGCACTGAAGCTTTCTTT
CASSIGDPGPKSTEAFF
>TRBV5-1|TRBD1|TRBJ2-2|many
TGCGCCAGCAGCTCCACGGGACAGGGGAACACCGGGGAGCTGTTTTTT
CASSSTGQGNTGELFF
>TRBV6-5|TRBD2|TRBJ2-7|many
TGTGCCAGCAGTGTGGGTTTGCGGGAGGGCATTTTGGGATCCGAGCAGTACTTC
CASSVGLREGILGSEQYF
>TRBV20-1|-|TRBJ2-1|many
TGCAGTGCTAGAGACTCGGGGCGGACTATACATGAGCAGTTCTTC
CSARDSGRTIHEQFF
>TRBV6-5|-|TRBJ2-7|-
TGTGCCAGCAGTTACTCGCAGGACTCCTACGAGCAGTACTTC
CASSYSQDSYEQYF
>TRBV2|-|TRBJ2-7|many
TGTGCCACCCAGGAAATGGGTAACGAGCAGTACTTC
CATQEMGNEQYF
>TRBV29-1|-|TRBJ2-3|many
TGCAGCGTTGTTCCGGGCACAGATACGCAGTATTTT
CSVVPGTDTQYF
>TRBV19|-|TRBJ2-3|many
TGTGCCAGTACCCTGGGGGGAACACAGATCACAGATACGCAGTATTTT
CASTLGGTQITDTQYF
>TRBV28|-|TRBJ2-3|many
TGTGCCAGCAGATCCTCGGCGGGGTCCCGCACAGATACGCAGTATTTT
CASRSSAGSRTDTQYF
>TRBV7-9|TRBD1|TRBJ2-1|many
TGTGCCAGCAGCCCCCGGACAGGGGGCTCCTACAATGAGCAGTTCTTC
CASSPRTGGSYNEQFF
>TRBV10-1|-|TRBJ2-7|few
TGCGCCAGCAGTGAGTTCGGCTACGAGCAGTACTTC
CASSEFGYEQYF
>TRBV20-1|TRBD2|TRBJ2-7|many
TGCAGTGCGGAGACTAGCGAAGCATACGAGCAGTACTTC
CSAETSEAYEQYF
>TRBV7-8|TRBD2|TRBJ2-2|-
TGTGCCAGCAGCTCAGCTTCCGCTAGCGGGACGAACACCGGGGAGCTGTTTTTT
CASSSASASGTNTGELFF
>TRBV10-3|-|TRBJ2-5|many
TGTGCCATCAGCGGACATTCACAAGAGACCCAGTACTTC
CAISGHSQETQYF
>TRBV5-1|-|TRBJ1-2|many
TGCGCCAGCAGCCCAGGACAGCCGGTCTATGGCTACACCTTC
CASSPGQPVYGYTF
>TRBV27|TRBD1|TRBJ2-7|-
TGTGCCAGCAGACGGACAGGGATCACCTACGAGCAGTACTTC
CASRRTGITYEQYF
>TRBV7-3|TRBD2|TRBJ2-3|many
TGTGCCAGCAGCTTTTTTAGCGGGGATACAGATACGCAGTATTTT
CASSFFSGDTDTQYF
>TRBV5-1|TRBD1|TRBJ1-4|-
TGCGCCAGCAGCTTGTTCGGACAGGGGGAAAAACTGTTTTTT
CASSLFGQGEKLFF
>TRBV12-3/TRBV12-4|-|TRBJ1-1|many
TGTGCCAGCAGTTTTGGGGACACTGAAGCTTTCTTT
CASSFGDTEAFF
>TRBV28|TRBD2|TRBJ2-1|many
TGTGCCAGCAGTTTATGGGGGACTAGCGGGAGTAATGAGCAGTTCTTC
CASSLWGTSGSNEQFF
>TRBV7-8|TRBD1|TRBJ2-7|few
TGTGCCAGCAGCTTCGGGACAGGGCCATGGGAGCAGTACTTC
CASSFGTGPWEQYF
>TRBV6-6|-|TRBJ1-3|many
TGTGCCAGCAGGACCAGTGGAAACACCATATATTTT
CASRTSGNTIYF
>TRBV10-2|TRBD1|TRBJ1-1|few
TGCGCCAGCAGTTACGACAGGGGCACTGAAGCTTTCTTT
CASSYDRGTEAFF
>TRBV7-6|-|TRBJ2-7|many
TGTGCCAGCAGCTCGTCGGGCGCCAGGATCTACGAGCAGTACTTC
CASSSSGARIYEQYF
>TRBV5-1|TRBD1|TRBJ2-7|few
TGCGCCAGCAGCTTCCTACCGGGACAGCCCTACGAGCAGTACTTC
CASSFLPGQPYEQYF
>TRBV7-9|TRBD2|TRBJ2-1|-
TGTGCCAGCAGCTTTGGACTAGCCCTCGCAAATGAGCAGTTCTTC
CASSFGLALANEQFF
>TRBV6-1|-|TRBJ1-1|-
TGTGCCAGCAGTGGACGTATGAACACTGAAGTTTTCTTT
CASSGRMNTEVFF
>TRBV3-1|-|TRBJ1-1|many
TGTGCCAGCAGCCAGTATGGCGCTGTGAACACTGAAGCTTTCTTT
CASSQYGAVNTEAFF
>TRBV12-3/TRBV12-4|-|TRBJ1-3|many
TGTGCCAGCAGCCCCGGGTCCTCTGGAAACACCATATATTTT
CASSPGSSGNTIYF
>TRBV5-1|TRBD2|TRBJ2-5|many
TGCGCCAGCAGCATGGGTGCGGGAGTGGGGGAGACCCAGTACTTC
CASSMGAGVGETQYF
>TRBV29-1|-|TRBJ1-1|many
TGCAGCGTGGAAAGGAACACTGAAGCTTTCTTT
CSVERNTEAFF
>TRBV7-8|TRBD2|TRBJ2-1|few
TGTGCCAGCAGCCCCGGAGTAGCGGGGGGCTATTGGGAGCAGTTCTTC
CASSPGVAGGYWEQFF
>TRBV29-1|TRBD1|TRBJ1-4|few
TGCAGCGCCCGGGACAGCTATGCAACTAATGAAAAACTGTTTTTT
CSARDSYATNEKLFF
>TRBV11-1|TRBD1|TRBJ2-2|few
TGTGCCAGCAGACCGACAGGGAGGAACACCGGGGAGCTGTTTTTT
CASRPTGRNTGELFF
>TRBV11-2|-|TRBJ2-3|many
TGTGCCAGCAGCTTTAAGGCAGGGGTGCCAGATACGCAGTATTTT
CASSFKAGVPDTQYF
>TRBV4-1|-|TRBJ2-7|-
TGCGCCAGCAGCCCATCGCAGGGTGTTGGGGAGCAGTACTTC
CASSPSQGVGEQYF
>TRBV7-6|TRBD2|TRBJ2-3|-
TGTGCCAGCAGCCCAGGGACTAGCGGGGCCGCGCAGTATTTT
CASSPGTSGAAQYF
>TRBV9|-|TRBJ2-3|many
TGTGCCAGCAGCGTGAGATCCAGAAGCACAGATACGCAGTATTTT
CASSVRSRSTDTQYF